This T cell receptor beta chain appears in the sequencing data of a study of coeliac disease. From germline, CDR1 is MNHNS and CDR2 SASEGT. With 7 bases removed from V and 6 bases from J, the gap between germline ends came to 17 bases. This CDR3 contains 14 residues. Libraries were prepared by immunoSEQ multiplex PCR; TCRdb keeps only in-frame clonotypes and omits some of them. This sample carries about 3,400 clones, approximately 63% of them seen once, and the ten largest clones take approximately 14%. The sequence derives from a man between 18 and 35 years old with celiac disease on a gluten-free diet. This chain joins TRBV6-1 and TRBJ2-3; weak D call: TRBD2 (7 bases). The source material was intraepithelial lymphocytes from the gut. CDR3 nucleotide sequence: TGTGCCAGCACCAGGGAGGGGGGTGAGGATACGCAGTATTTT. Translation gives CASTREGGEDTQYF.